This T cell receptor (beta chain) was sequenced for a study of T cell repertoires in cytomegalovirus infection. Study summary: Evidence of both CMV infection and a matching HLA type came from public TCR beta signatures.

The germline gives CDR1 SEHNR, CDR2 FQNEAQ (reference sequence). There are 12 residues in the CDR3. TCRdb independently ran MiXCR on the reads; one entry per CDR3 protein. The top ten hold 4.3% of the sample, which has hundreds of thousands of distinct CDR3 sequences, 9.5% seen once. This clonotype was seen many times. The chain links TRBV7-9 to TRBJ2-1; D gene unclear. This TCR was recovered from a human donor in good health (CMV status not recorded). Some clones in this sample may be carry-over from other donors' samples. What was sequenced was PBMCs. Here the CDR3 reads CAGADSYNEQFF. The CDR3 DNA follows: TGTGCAGGAGCCGACTCCTACAATGAGCAGTTCTTC.